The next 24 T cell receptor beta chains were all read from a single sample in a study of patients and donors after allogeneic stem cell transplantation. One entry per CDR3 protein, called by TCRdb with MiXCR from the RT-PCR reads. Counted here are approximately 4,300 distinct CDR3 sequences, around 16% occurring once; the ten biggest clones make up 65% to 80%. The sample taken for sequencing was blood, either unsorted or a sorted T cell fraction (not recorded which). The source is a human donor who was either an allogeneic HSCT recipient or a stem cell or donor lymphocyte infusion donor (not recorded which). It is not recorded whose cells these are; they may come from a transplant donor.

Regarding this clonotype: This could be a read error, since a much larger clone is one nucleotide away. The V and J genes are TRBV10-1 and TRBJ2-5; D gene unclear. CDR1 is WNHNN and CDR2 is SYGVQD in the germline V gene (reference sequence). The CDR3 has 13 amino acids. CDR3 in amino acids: CASSDGVQGTQYF. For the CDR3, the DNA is TGCGCCAGCAGTGATGGGGTCCAAGGGACCCAGTACTTC.

CDR3 in amino acids: CATTRGQNTEAFF. Written as DNA, the CDR3 is TGTGCCACCACCCGGGGTCAAAACACTGAAGCTTTCTTT. This sequence joins TRBV10-3 and TRBJ1-1; D gene unclear. Germline V gene sequence: CDR1 ENHRY, CDR2 SYGVKD. This CDR3 comprises 13 residues. Trimming took off 10 bases at V and 2 bases at J, with 14 bases between the two ends.

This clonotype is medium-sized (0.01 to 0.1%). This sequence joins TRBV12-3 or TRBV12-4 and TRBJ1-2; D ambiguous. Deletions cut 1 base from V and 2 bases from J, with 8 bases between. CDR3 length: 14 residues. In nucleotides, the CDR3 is TGTGCCAGCAGTTTAGGGAGAACCAACTATGGCTACACCTTC. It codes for CASSLGRTNYGYTF.

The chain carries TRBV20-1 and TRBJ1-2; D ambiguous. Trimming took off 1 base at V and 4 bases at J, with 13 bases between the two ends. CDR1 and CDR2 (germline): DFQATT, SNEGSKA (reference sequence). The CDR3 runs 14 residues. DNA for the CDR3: TGCAGTGCTAGAGGTATAGCTCTGGGCTATGGCTACACCTTC. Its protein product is CSARGIALGYGYTF.

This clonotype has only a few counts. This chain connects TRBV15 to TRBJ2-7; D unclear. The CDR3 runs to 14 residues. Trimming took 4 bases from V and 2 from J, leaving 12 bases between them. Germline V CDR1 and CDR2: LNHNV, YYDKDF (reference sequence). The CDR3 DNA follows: TGTGCCACCAGCACAGGTGGTGGACCCTACGAGCAGTACTTC. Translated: CATSTGGGPYEQYF.

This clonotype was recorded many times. The CDR3 DNA follows: TGCGCCAGCAGCTTGGAGGTCTACAATGAGCAGTTCTTC. It is translated as CASSLEVYNEQFF. V gene TRBV5-1 combines with J gene TRBJ2-1, with unresolved D. The CDR3 contains 13 residues. The germline V gene encodes CDR1 SGHRS and CDR2 YFSETQ. The V gene lost 0 bases and the J gene lost 3 bases, with 4 bases spanning the gap.

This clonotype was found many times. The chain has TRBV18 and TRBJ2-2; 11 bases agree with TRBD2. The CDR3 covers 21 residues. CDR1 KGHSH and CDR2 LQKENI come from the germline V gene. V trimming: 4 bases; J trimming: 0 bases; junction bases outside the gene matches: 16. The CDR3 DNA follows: TGTGCCAGCTCACGCCCGGGGACACAAACTAGCGGGAGTTCGAACACCGGGGAGCTGTTTTTT. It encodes CASSRPGTQTSGSSNTGELFF.

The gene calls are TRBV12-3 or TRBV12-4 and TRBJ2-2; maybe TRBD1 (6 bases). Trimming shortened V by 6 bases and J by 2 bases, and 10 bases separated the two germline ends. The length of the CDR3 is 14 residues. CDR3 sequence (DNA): TGTGCCAGCAGGCCACAGGGAAACACCGGGGAGCTGTTTTTT. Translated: CASRPQGNTGELFF.

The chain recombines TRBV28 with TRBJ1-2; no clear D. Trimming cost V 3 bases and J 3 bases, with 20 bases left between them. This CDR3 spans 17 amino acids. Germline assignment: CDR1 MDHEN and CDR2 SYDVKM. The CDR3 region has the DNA TGTGCCAGCAGTTTTCTTAGTCCACCTCTCGGGGACTATGGCTACACCTTC. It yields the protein CASSFLSPPLGDYGYTF.

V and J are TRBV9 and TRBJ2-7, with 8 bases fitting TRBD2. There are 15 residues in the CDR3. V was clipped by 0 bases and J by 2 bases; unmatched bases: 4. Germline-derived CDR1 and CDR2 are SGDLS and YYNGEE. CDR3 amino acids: CASSVATGGPYEQYF. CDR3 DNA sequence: TGTGCCAGCAGCGTAGCGACGGGAGGGCCCTACGAGCAGTACTTC.

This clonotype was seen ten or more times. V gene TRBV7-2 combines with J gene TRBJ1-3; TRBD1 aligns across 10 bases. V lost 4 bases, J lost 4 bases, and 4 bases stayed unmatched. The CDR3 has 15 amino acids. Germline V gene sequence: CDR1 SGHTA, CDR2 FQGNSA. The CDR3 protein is CASSSDRGTGNTIYF. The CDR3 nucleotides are TGTGCCAGCAGCTCGGACAGGGGGACGGGAAACACCATATATTTT.

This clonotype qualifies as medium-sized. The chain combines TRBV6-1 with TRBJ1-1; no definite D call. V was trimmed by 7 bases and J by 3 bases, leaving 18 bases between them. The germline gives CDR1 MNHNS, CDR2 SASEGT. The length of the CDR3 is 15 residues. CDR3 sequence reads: CASMSVRFTDTEAFF. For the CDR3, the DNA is TGTGCCAGCATGAGCGTTCGGTTTACGGACACTGAAGCTTTCTTT.

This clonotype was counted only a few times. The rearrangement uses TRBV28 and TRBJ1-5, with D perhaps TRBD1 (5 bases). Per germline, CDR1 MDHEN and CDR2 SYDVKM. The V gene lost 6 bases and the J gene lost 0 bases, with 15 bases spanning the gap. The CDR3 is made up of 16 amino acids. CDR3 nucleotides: TGTGCCAGCAGGGGGCCGAGAGGGCGTAGCAATCAGCCCCAGCATTTT. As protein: CASRGPRGRSNQPQHF. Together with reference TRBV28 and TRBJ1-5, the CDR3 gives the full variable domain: DVKVTQSSRYLVKRTGEKVFLECVQDMDHENMFWYRQDPGLGLRLIYFSYDVKMKEKGDIPEGYSVSREKKERFSLILESASTNQTSMYLCASRGPRGRSNQPQHFGDGTRLSIL.

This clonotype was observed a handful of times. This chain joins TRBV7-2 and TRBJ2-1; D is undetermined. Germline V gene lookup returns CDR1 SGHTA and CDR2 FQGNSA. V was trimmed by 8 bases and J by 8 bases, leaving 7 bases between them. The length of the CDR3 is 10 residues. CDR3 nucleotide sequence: TGTGCCAGCGGGTTAGATGAGCAGTTCTTC. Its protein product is CASGLDEQFF.

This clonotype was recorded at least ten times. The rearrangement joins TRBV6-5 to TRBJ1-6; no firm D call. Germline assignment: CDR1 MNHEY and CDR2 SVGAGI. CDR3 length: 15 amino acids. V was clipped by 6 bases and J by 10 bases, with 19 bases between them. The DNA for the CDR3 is TGTGCCAGCAGGAAGACATTCGTTCCGGCCTCACCCCTCCACTTT. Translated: CASRKTFVPASPLHF.

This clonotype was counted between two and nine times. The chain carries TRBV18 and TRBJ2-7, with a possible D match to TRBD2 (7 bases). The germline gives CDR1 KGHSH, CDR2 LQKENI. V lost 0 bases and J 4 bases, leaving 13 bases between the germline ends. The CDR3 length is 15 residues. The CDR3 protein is CASSPPAGARYEQYF. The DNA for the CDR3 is TGTGCCAGCTCACCACCGGCGGGGGCTAGGTACGAGCAGTACTTC.

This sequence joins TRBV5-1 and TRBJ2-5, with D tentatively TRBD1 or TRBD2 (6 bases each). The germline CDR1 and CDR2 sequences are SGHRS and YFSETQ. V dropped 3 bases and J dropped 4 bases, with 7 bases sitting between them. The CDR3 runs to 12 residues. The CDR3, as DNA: TGCGCCAGCAGCTGGGGGGCAGAGACCCAGTACTTC. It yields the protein CASSWGAETQYF.

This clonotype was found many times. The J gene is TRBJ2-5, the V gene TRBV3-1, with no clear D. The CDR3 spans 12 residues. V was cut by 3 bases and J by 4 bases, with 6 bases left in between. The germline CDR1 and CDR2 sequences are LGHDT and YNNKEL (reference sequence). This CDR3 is CASSQWGETQYF. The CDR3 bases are TGTGCCAGCAGCCAGTGGGGAGAGACCCAGTACTTC.

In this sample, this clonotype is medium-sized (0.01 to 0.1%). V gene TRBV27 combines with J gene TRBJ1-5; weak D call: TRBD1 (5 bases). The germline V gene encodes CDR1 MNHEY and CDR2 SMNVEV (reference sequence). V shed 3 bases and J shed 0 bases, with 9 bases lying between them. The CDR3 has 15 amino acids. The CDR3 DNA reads TGTGCCAGCAGTTTCCAGGGTTATAGCAATCAGCCCCAGCATTTT. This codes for CASSFQGYSNQPQHF.

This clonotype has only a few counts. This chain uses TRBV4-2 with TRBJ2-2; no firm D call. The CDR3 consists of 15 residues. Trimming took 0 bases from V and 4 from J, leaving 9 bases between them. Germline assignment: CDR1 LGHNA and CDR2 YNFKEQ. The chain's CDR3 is CASSQEGTFTGELFF. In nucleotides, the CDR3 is TGTGCCAGCAGCCAAGAGGGAACTTTCACCGGGGAGCTGTTTTTT.

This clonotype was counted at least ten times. The chain's CDR3 is CSANGQGFEQYF. In nucleotides, the CDR3 is TGCAGTGCTAACGGACAGGGGTTCGAGCAGTACTTC. The chain links TRBV20-1 to TRBJ2-7, with 9 bases matching TRBD1. With V trimmed by 4 bases and J by 6 bases, 4 bases remained unmatched. CDR3 size: 12 residues. Germline lookup yields CDR1 DFQATT and CDR2 SNEGSKA (reference sequence).

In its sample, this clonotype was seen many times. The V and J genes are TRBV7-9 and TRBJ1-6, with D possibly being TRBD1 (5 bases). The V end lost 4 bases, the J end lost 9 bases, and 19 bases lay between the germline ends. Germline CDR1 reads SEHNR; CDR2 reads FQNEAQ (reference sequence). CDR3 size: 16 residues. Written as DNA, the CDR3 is TGTGCCAGCAGCTCCGGTACCGGGACCCGAATTTCACCCCTCCACTTT. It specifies CASSSGTGTRISPLHF.

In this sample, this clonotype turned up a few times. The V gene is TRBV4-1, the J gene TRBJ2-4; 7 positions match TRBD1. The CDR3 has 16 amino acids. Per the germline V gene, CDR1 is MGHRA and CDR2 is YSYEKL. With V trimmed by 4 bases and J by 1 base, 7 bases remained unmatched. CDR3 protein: CASSRAQTGAKNIQYF. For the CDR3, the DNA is TGCGCCAGCAGCCGCGCCCAGACAGGGGCCAAAAACATTCAGTACTTC.

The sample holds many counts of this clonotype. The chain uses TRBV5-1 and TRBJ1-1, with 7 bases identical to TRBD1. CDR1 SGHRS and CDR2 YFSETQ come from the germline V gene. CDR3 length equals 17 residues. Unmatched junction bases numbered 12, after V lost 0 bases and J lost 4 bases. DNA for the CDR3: TGCGCCAGCAGCTTGGGCGGGACAGCGACCCTACTCACTGAAGCTTTCTTT. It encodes CASSLGGTATLLTEAFF. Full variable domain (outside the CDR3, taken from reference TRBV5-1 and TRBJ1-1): KAGVTQTPRYLIKTRGQQVTLSCSPISGHRSVSWYQQTPGQGLQFLFEYFSETQRNKGNFPGRFSGRQFSNSRSEMNVSTLELGDSALYLCASSLGGTATLLTEAFFGQGTRLTVV.